This T cell receptor (beta chain) was observed in a study of blood T cell repertoires in COVID-19. Here immunoSEQ multiplex PCR was the method, and the copy in TCRdb shows in-frame clones only, minus some. Altogether approximately 190,000 clones are present, about 88% being singletons, with the ten largest covering approximately 23%. The CDR3 is made up of 11 amino acids. Between the trimmed V and J ends, which lost 4 bases and 14 bases, there was a span of 12 bases. In germline, CDR1 is SGHNT, CDR2 YENEEA. The TCR originated in a woman in her thirties or forties in a cohort exposed to, infected with or recovered from COVID-19 (not recorded which). The sequenced material came from PBMCs or T cells enriched from blood (not recorded which). The V gene is TRBV11-3, the J gene TRBJ2-1, with D perhaps matching TRBD2 (6 bases). The chain's CDR3 is CASSSAREEFF. CDR3 sequence (DNA): TGTGCCAGCAGCTCAGCCAGGGAGGAGTTCTTC.